One and the same sample provided the 15 T cell receptor beta chains below, sequenced in a study of blood T cell repertoires in COVID-19 (dated by TCRdb to between 2020 and 2021). Library preparation used the immunoSEQ multiplex PCR assay. Drawn from immuneACCESS, this table holds only the in-frame rearrangements with V and J called that TCRdb kept. Clones are partly lost; checked studies trace under half to an unresolved V gene and leave the rest unexplained. Within this sample are some 290,000 clones, with roughly 86% of them counted one time only. The ten biggest clones cover approximately 10% of the sample. The sequenced sample was peripheral blood. The receptors shown here come from a woman in her 30s with COVID-19, enrolled during active disease.

V and J are TRBV9 and TRBJ2-3, with D perhaps TRBD1 (6 bases). Germline assignment: CDR1 SGDLS and CDR2 YYNGEE. CDR3 length: 15 amino acids. V was cut by 2 bases and J by 0 bases, with 10 bases left in between. CDR3 DNA sequence: TGTGCCAGCAGCGTTGGACAGCAAAGCACAGATACGCAGTATTTT. This encodes CASSVGQQSTDTQYF.

The gene calls are TRBV4-1 and TRBJ1-2; a weak D match, TRBD1 (5 bases). Germline V gene sequence: CDR1 MGHRA, CDR2 YSYEKL. V was cut by 4 bases and J by 1 base, with 13 bases left in between. This CDR3 region has 15 residues. CDR3 DNA: TGCGCCAGCAGCCCCTCGGCAGGGATTAACTATGGCTACACCTTC. This translates into CASSPSAGINYGYTF.

This sequence joins TRBV9 and TRBJ1-2; 7 positions agree with TRBD1. The germline V gene encodes CDR1 SGDLS and CDR2 YYNGEE. The CDR3 runs to 13 residues. J lost 7 bases, V lost 4 bases, and 7 bases had no gene match. CDR3 in DNA: TGTGCCAGCAGCCCCCGACAGGGTGGTGGCTACACCTTC. Its translation is CASSPRQGGGYTF.

The chain carries TRBV12-3 or TRBV12-4 and TRBJ2-7; D is possibly TRBD2 (6 bases). V lost 8 bases to trimming and J lost 5 bases, with 13 bases between them. The CDR3 covers 12 residues. This CDR3 is CASSRDWNEQYF. The CDR3 DNA is TGTGCCAGCTCCAGGGACTGGAACGAGCAGTACTTC.

The chain links TRBV9 to TRBJ1-3; TRBD1 matches at 12 bases. With 4 bases clipped from V and 9 bases from J, the junction kept 8 bases outside the gene matches. The CDR3 totals 15 residues. Germline lookup yields CDR1 SGDLS and CDR2 YYNGEE. The CDR3 DNA follows: TGTGCCAGCAGCAGAGGGGGACAGGGGGCAGGCACCATATATTTT. Translated: CASSRGGQGAGTIYF. Filled out from reference TRBV9 and TRBJ1-3, the complete variable domain reads DSGVTQTPKHLITATGQRVTLRCSPRSGDLSVYWYQQSLDQGLQFLIQYYNGEERAKGNILERFSAQQFPDLHSELNLSSLELGDSALYFCASSRGGQGAGTIYFGEGSWLTVV.

The chain has TRBV4-2 and TRBJ2-1; D gene uncertain. The CDR3 consists of 15 residues. Germline V gives CDR1 LGHNA, CDR2 YNFKEQ. The V end was cut by 1 base, the J end by 2 bases, with 9 bases between. For the CDR3, the DNA is TGTGCCAGCAGCCAAGGGGTCCTAGCCTACAATGAGCAGTTCTTC. Encoded protein: CASSQGVLAYNEQFF.

This rearrangement joins TRBV30 to TRBJ1-3; D not resolved. Trimming stripped 0 bases from V and 0 bases from J, with 6 bases between. CDR1 is GTSNPN, CDR2 SVGIG, per germline (reference sequence). CDR3 length equals 14 residues. The CDR3 region is CAWSVLVSGNTIYF. The CDR3, as DNA: TGTGCCTGGAGTGTACTGGTCTCTGGAAACACCATATATTTT.

The rearrangement links TRBV29-1 to TRBJ2-5, with a weak D call TRBD1 (6 bases). The CDR3 totals 12 residues. V lost 6 bases to trimming and J lost 2 bases, with 10 bases between them. Germline V gene data show CDR1 as SQVTM and CDR2 as ANQGSEA. DNA of the CDR3: TGCAGCGTGAGGACAGTGCAAGAGACCCAGTACTTC. Translating gives CSVRTVQETQYF. Using reference TRBV29-1 and TRBJ2-5 for the parts outside the CDR3, the full variable domain is SAVISQKPSRDICQRGTSLTIQCQVDSQVTMMFWYRQQPGQSLTLIATANQGSEATYESGFVIDKFPISRPNLTFSTLTVSNMSPEDSSIYLCSVRTVQETQYFGPGTRLLVL.

The chain uses TRBV6-5 and TRBJ1-3; D is ambiguous. The length of the CDR3 is 15 residues. CDR1 is MNHEY and CDR2 is SVGAGI in the germline V gene. V was trimmed by 7 bases and J by 0 bases, leaving 13 bases between them. The CDR3 here is CASTQAGFSGNTIYF. In DNA, the CDR3 is TGTGCCAGCACCCAAGCAGGTTTCTCTGGAAACACCATATATTTT.

The chain uses TRBV19 and TRBJ1-6; TRBD1 matches 9 bases. The ends lost 6 bases at V and 6 bases at J; junction bases unmatched: 3. Germline CDR1 is LNHDA and CDR2 is SQIVND (reference sequence). The CDR3 runs 14 residues. This CDR3 reads CASRGTGLNSPLHF. The CDR3 DNA reads TGTGCCAGTAGAGGGACAGGGCTTAATTCACCCCTCCACTTT.

V is TRBV28 and J is TRBJ2-3, with TRBD1 identical over 12 bases. Trimming removed 5 bases from V and 4 bases from J; junction bases left unmatched: 4. Germline V lookup: CDR1 MDHEN, CDR2 SYDVKM. This CDR3 contains 15 residues. The CDR3 region has the DNA TGTGCCAGCAGTCCCGGGACAGGGGGCGCAGATACGCAGTATTTT. It specifies CASSPGTGGADTQYF.

This sequence joins TRBV6-1 and TRBJ2-2; 10 bases fit TRBD2. V was clipped by 1 base and J by 1 base; unmatched bases: 6. Germline V gene sequence: CDR1 MNHNS, CDR2 SASEGT. CDR3 length: 18 amino acids. Written as DNA, the CDR3 is TGTGCCAGCAGTGAAGGGTGGCTAGCGGGGGTGAACACCGGGGAGCTGTTTTTT. As protein: CASSEGWLAGVNTGELFF.

The rearrangement uses TRBV3-1 (or the pseudogene TRBV3-2) and TRBJ2-5; 7 nucleotides line up with TRBD1. This CDR3 is built from 15 residues. Germline V gene sequence: CDR1 LGHDT, CDR2 YNNKEL (reference sequence). With V trimmed by 0 bases and J by 2 bases, 3 bases remained unmatched. Here the CDR3 reads CASSQEWTGQETQYF. CDR3 coding DNA: TGTGCCAGCAGCCAAGAATGGACAGGACAAGAGACCCAGTACTTC.

The chain employs TRBV29-1 and TRBJ1-5; 8 nucleotides line up with TRBD1. The junction had 9 bases not matched to a gene; V was cut back by 6 bases and J by 2 bases. From germline, CDR1 is SQVTM and CDR2 ANQGSEA. CDR3 length equals 15 residues. CDR3 sequence (DNA): TGCAGCGTCGCTCGCGGGACAGGCGGCAATCAGCCCCAGCATTTT. Amino acid sequence: CSVARGTGGNQPQHF.

The V call is TRBV27, the J call TRBJ1-2, with D unresolved. V was cut by 6 bases and J by 8 bases, with 13 bases left in between. This CDR3 has 12 amino acids. Germline-derived CDR1 and CDR2 are MNHEY and SMNVEV (reference sequence). The CDR3 bases are TGTGCCAGCAGCACTTTCCCGGGGGGCTACACCTTC. As protein: CASSTFPGGYTF.